The 12 T cell receptor beta chains given below trace back to one sample, sequenced in a study of regulatory T cells in long-lasting Graves disease. Time point given: newly diagnosed GD, antithyroid drugs for less than 3 months. With RNA extracted from PBMCs as input, the TCR library was made. iRepertoire HTBI primers and Arm-PCR of CDR3 regions built TCR beta libraries. TCRdb re-called the multiplex PCR reads through MiXCR, storing one row per CDR3 protein. Among approximately 360,000 distinct CDR3 sequences listed, approximately 12% were seen once. The same data also went into a second study, on T cells in Graves' hyperthyroidism and ophthalmopathy.

The sample in question was peripheral blood mononuclear cells (PBMCs), obtained at new diagnosis, from a patient treated with antithyroid drugs. The receptors come from a young woman with Graves disease.

In this sample, this clonotype turned up many times. The chain carries TRBV7-9 and TRBJ2-6; the D is unclear. V gave up 6 bases and J gave up 0 bases, with 12 bases separating them. The CDR3 covers 16 residues. Germline assignment: CDR1 SEHNR and CDR2 FQNEAQ (reference sequence). CDR3 DNA: TGTGCCAGCAGTCCAAGGAAATACTCTGGGGCCAACGTCCTGACTTTC. Its translation: CASSPRKYSGANVLTF.

This clonotype came up many times. The V call is TRBV27, the J call TRBJ2-7; the match to TRBD1 covers 7 bases. Looked up from germline, CDR1 is MNHEY and CDR2 is SMNVEV (reference sequence). This CDR3 spans 13 amino acids. Unmatched junction bases numbered 6, after V lost 6 bases and J lost 4 bases. CDR3 in amino acids: CASRPGQQYEQYF. In DNA, the CDR3 is TGTGCCAGCAGACCGGGACAGCAATACGAGCAGTACTTC.

The chain uses TRBV5-1 and TRBJ2-3; 8 bases fit TRBD2. V dropped 0 bases and J dropped 1; count of bases not matched to a gene: 7. CDR1 is SGHRS, CDR2 YFSETQ, per germline. The CDR3 contains 17 residues. The CDR3 region is CASSLAVSSGGTDTQYF. The DNA for the CDR3 is TGCGCCAGCAGCTTGGCGGTTAGTAGCGGGGGCACAGATACGCAGTATTTT.

The rearrangement joins TRBV10-3 to TRBJ2-7; tentatively, D is TRBD1 or TRBD2 (7 bases each). Germline V CDR1 and CDR2: ENHRY, SYGVKD. V lost 7 bases and J lost 1, with 14 bases in between. This CDR3 contains 14 residues. CDR3 region: CAIKGEGASYEQYF. In DNA form, the CDR3 reads TGTGCCATCAAGGGGGAGGGGGCTTCCTACGAGCAGTACTTC.

Details on this clonotype: A much larger clonotype is one base distant, so this may be a read error. The rearrangement uses TRBV5-6 and TRBJ2-7; D uncertain. From germline, CDR1 is SGHDT and CDR2 YYEEEE. The CDR3 extends over 13 amino acids. The CDR3 loop reads CASSLVSSYEQHF. The CDR3 DNA reads as TGTGCCAGCAGCTTGGTTTCCTCCTACGAGCAGCACTTC.

The count of this clonotype is one. The V gene is TRBV7-9, the J gene TRBJ2-1; 9 bases line up with TRBD1. The CDR3 loop spans 15 amino acids. Germline V gives CDR1 SEHNR, CDR2 FQNEAQ (reference sequence). V shed 3 bases, J shed 6 bases, and the junction held 6 bases outside the gene matches. CDR3 sequence (DNA): TGTGCCAGCAGCTTTCGTGGGACAGGGATCAATGAGCAGTTCTTC. Encoded protein: CASSFRGTGINEQFF.

This clonotype appeared a few times. For the CDR3, the DNA is TGTGCCAGCAGTTTGGATCGTGGGGGTCCCCAAAATCTGTACTTC. It specifies CASSLDRGGPQNLYF. The V and J genes are TRBV27 and TRBJ2-7; either TRBD1 or TRBD2 may fit D (5 bases each). Germline assignment: CDR1 MNHEY and CDR2 SMNVEV (reference sequence). The V end lost 3 bases, the J end lost 12 bases, and 24 bases lay between the germline ends. The CDR3 totals 15 residues.

Turning to this clonotype: This may be a read error, as it is one base from a much larger clone. This sequence joins TRBV28 and TRBJ2-2; 11 bases are a match to TRBD2. Germline V gene sequence: CDR1 MDHEN, CDR2 SYDVKM. The CDR3 extends over 20 amino acids. The CDR3 spells CASSPPGPLAGVANTGELLF. CDR3 coding DNA: TGTGCCAGCAGCCCCCCCGGCCCACTAGCGGGAGTCGCGAACACCGGGGAGCTGCTTTTT.

Remarks on this clonotype: One junction end disagrees with the germline gene, perhaps due to a read error. J is TRBJ2-1 and V is TRBV29-1; TRBD2 matches at 7 bases. The CDR3 is 13 residues long. From germline, CDR1 is SQVTM and CDR2 ANQGSEA. As DNA, the CDR3 is TGCAGCTTTGAACGGGGGGTCCGACAGGAGCAGTTCTTC. As protein: CSFERGVRQEQFF.

This clonotype appeared many times. V usage is TRBV12-3 or TRBV12-4 and J usage is TRBJ2-3, with 7 bases fitting TRBD1. This CDR3 region has 15 residues. V lost 5 bases and J lost 5; bases outside the gene matches: 10. The CDR3 region is CASSREGAIGDTQYF. CDR3 DNA sequence: TGTGCCAGCAGTCGAGAGGGGGCTATTGGAGATACGCAGTATTTT.

The rearrangement uses TRBV4-3 and TRBJ1-5; a weak D match, TRBD1 (5 bases). V dropped 4 bases and J dropped 1 base, with 17 bases sitting between them. The germline V gene encodes CDR1 LGHNA and CDR2 YSLEER. This CDR3 comprises 17 residues. The CDR3 loop is CASSPDGYGGSNQPQHF. CDR3 bases: TGCGCCAGCAGCCCCGACGGTTACGGGGGAAGCAATCAGCCCCAGCATTTT.

The genes are TRBV6-2 or TRBV6-3 and TRBJ1-2; D remains ambiguous. Between the trimmed V and J ends, which lost 1 base and 4 bases, there was a span of 10 bases. Germline-derived CDR1 and CDR2 are MNHEY and SVGEGT. This CDR3 region has 14 residues. The CDR3 loop is CASSYLSRSYGYTF. CDR3 nucleotide sequence: TGTGCCAGCAGTTACTTATCGAGGAGCTATGGCTACACCTTC.